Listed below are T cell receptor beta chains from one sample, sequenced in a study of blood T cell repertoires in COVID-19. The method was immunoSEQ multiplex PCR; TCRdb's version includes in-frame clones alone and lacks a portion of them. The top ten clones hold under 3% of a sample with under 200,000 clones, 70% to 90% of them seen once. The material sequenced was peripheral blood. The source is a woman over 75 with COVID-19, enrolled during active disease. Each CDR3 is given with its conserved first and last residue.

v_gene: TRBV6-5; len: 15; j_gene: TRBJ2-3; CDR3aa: CASRSRGVVADTQYF
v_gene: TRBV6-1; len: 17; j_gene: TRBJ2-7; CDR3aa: CASSEEGLGLAGREQYF
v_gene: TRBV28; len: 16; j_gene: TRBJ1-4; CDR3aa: CASGLVGATGGEKLFF
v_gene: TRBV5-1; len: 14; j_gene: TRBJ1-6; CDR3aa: CASSLAGSDSPLHF
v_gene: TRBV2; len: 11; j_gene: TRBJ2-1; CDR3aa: CSSGLHNEQFF
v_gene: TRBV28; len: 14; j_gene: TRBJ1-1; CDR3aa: CASSLQGGNTEAFF
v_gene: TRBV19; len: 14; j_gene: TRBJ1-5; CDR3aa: CASSMTGGGQPQHF
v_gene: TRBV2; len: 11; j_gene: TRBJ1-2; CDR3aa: CASTGDYGYTF
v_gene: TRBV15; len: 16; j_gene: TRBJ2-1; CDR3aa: CATSRDTGTNYNEQFF
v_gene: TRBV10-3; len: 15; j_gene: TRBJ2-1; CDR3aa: CAISPGQAGYNEQFF
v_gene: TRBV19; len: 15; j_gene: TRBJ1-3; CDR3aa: CASSQGRGSGNTIYF
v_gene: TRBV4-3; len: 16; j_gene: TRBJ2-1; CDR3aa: CASSQGGSGSAGEQFF
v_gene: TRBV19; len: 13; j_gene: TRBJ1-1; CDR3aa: CASGATWNTEAFF
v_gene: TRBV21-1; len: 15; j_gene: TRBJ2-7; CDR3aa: CARRGGVRAPYEQYF
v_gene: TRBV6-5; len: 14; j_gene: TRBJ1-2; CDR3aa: CASSPRTGGRGYTF
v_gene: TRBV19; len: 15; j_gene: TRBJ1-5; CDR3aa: CASSTTGGRKQPQHF